Below, one T cell receptor beta chain is given with its context. Its antigen is not identified. Diagnoses were made from clinical symptoms, serum measures (thyroxine and TRAb), thyroid ultrasound and orbital computed tomography. TCR beta CDR3 region amplification was performed from RNA transcripts. The TCR CDR3 was amplified in a first-round RT-PCR using the HTBI primer set. TCRdb re-called the multiplex PCR reads through MiXCR, storing one row per CDR3 protein. The sample carries 560,000 or so distinct CDR3 sequences, less than 20% recorded once. The data derive from a study of T cells in Graves' hyperthyroidism and ophthalmopathy. Study-wide results and caveats: Blood shared most expanded thyroid clonotypes above 0.001.

J was trimmed by 3 bases and V by 8 bases; bases with no gene match: 12. The CDR3 extends over 15 amino acids. Germline lookup yields CDR1 MNHNS and CDR2 SASEGT. This receptor was identified in a man aged 40-49 years with Graves' ophthalmopathy. The chain combines TRBV6-1 with TRBJ1-1, with TRBD1 identical over 7 bases. The sequencing input was blood. The DNA of the CDR3 is TGTGCCAGCGAACACGGACAGGCCGGGGACACTGAAGCTTTCTTT. Translation: CASEHGQAGDTEAFF.